Following are 20 T cell receptor beta chains from one sample sequenced in a study of shared clonotypes between healthy human individuals. The assay was immunoSEQ multiplex PCR, and TCRdb's table has in-frame clones only and misses some. The table lists roughly 1,500,000 clones, nearly 99% of them singletons. The specimen was naive CD4+ T cells sorted from blood. Subset noted: CD45RA+ positively selected. The receptors shown here come from a man aged 25 to 40 in good health.

The gene calls are TRBV7-9 and TRBJ2-1; D may match TRBD1 or TRBD2 (5 bases each). CDR3 length: 14 residues. Trimming took off 5 bases at V and 5 bases at J, with 13 bases between the two ends. In germline, CDR1 is SEHNR, CDR2 FQNEAQ (reference sequence). DNA of the CDR3: TGTGCCAGCAGCGCGCCGGGGCATAACAATGAGCAGTTCTTC. The encoded protein is CASSAPGHNNEQFF.

The chain employs TRBV19 and TRBJ2-3, with TRBD1 matching over 7 bases. Trimming at V came to 4 bases and at J to 5 bases, leaving 0 bases not matched to a gene. Per the germline V gene, CDR1 is LNHDA and CDR2 is SQIVND (reference sequence). This CDR3 is built from 12 residues. CDR3 nucleotide sequence: TGTGCCAGTAGTACAGGGGGAGATACGCAGTATTTT. As protein: CASSTGGDTQYF.

V is TRBV9 and J is TRBJ2-3; D perhaps matches TRBD1 (5 bases). V lost 0 bases to trimming and J lost 2 bases, with 10 bases between them. Germline CDR1 is SGDLS and CDR2 is YYNGEE. The CDR3 consists of 15 residues. The CDR3, as DNA: TGTGCCAGCAGCGTAGGTTCAGGGAACACAGATACGCAGTATTTT. It is translated as CASSVGSGNTDTQYF.

The chain is built from TRBV29-1 and TRBJ2-5; D unclear. Germline V gene sequence: CDR1 SQVTM, CDR2 ANQGSEA. Trimming cost V 5 bases and J 5 bases, with 15 bases left between them. The CDR3 runs 13 residues. The CDR3 DNA sequence: TGCAGCGTTAAAAAACCAGTTCACGAGACCCAGTACTTC. This encodes CSVKKPVHETQYF.

The chain uses TRBV9 and TRBJ2-5; D is undetermined. The V gene lost 2 bases and the J gene lost 4 bases, with 15 bases spanning the gap. The CDR3 sequence is 15 residues long. The germline CDR1 and CDR2 sequences are SGDLS and YYNGEE. CDR3 in DNA: TGTGCCAGCAGCGTCGGACCCACCAGAGGAGAGACCCAGTACTTC. It specifies CASSVGPTRGETQYF.

The chain employs TRBV10-1 and TRBJ2-7, with 7 bases matching TRBD1. Germline assignment: CDR1 WNHNN and CDR2 SYGVQD (reference sequence). This CDR3 is 15 amino acids long. V lost 5 bases to trimming and J lost 2 bases; unmatched junction nucleotides: 9. The CDR3 coding sequence is TGCGCCAGCAGTCCACAGGGGAAGGTCGCCTACGAGCAGTACTTC. Protein: CASSPQGKVAYEQYF.

The chain has TRBV2 and TRBJ2-3; 7 bases line up with TRBD1. Germline V gives CDR1 SNHLY, CDR2 FYNNEI. This CDR3 is 13 amino acids long. Losses at the gene ends were 9 bases for V and 5 bases for J; bases not matched to a gene: 8. CDR3: CASGDRGQDTQYF. DNA for the CDR3: TGTGCCAGTGGGGACAGAGGGCAAGATACGCAGTATTTT.

CDR3 in DNA: TGTGCCAGCAGCTTAGATCTGATAGTGAAGCGCGGCCCCGCGGGATATGGCTACACCTTC. This sequence encodes CASSLDLIVKRGPAGYGYTF. V usage is TRBV11-2 and J usage is TRBJ1-2; D unresolved. Germline V gene data show CDR1 as SGHAT and CDR2 as FQNNGV. With 0 bases removed from V and 5 bases from J, the gap between germline ends came to 28 bases. The CDR3 totals 20 residues.

This chain joins TRBV28 and TRBJ1-1; TRBD1 aligns across 8 bases. The germline V gene encodes CDR1 MDHEN and CDR2 SYDVKM. The CDR3 extends over 14 amino acids. The V gene end was trimmed by 6 bases and the J gene end by 1 base; junction bases not matched to a gene: 4. Here the CDR3 reads CASSQGQANTEAFF. The CDR3 region has the DNA TGTGCCAGCAGCCAGGGACAGGCGAACACTGAAGCTTTCTTT.

The chain recombines TRBV7-9 with TRBJ2-7; TRBD2 aligns across 9 bases. The trim removed 5 bases at V and 3 bases at J, leaving 14 bases unmatched. Germline V gives CDR1 SEHNR, CDR2 FQNEAQ (reference sequence). The CDR3 contains 17 residues. CDR3 residues: CASSQESGGRAYYEQYF. CDR3 coding DNA: TGTGCCAGCAGCCAAGAGAGTGGCGGGAGGGCCTACTACGAGCAGTACTTC.

The V and J genes are TRBV4-3 and TRBJ2-7; 11 positions agree with TRBD2. V trimming: 2 bases; J trimming: 3 bases; junction bases outside the gene matches: 9. The CDR3 sequence is 17 residues long. Per the germline V gene, CDR1 is LGHNA and CDR2 is YSLEER. The CDR3 reads CASSQSPTSGSNYEQYF. CDR3 DNA sequence: TGCGCCAGCAGCCAATCACCCACTAGCGGGAGTAACTACGAGCAGTACTTC.

The chain joins TRBV19 to TRBJ2-7; possible D gene TRBD1, 5 bases. Germline V gene sequence: CDR1 LNHDA, CDR2 SQIVND (reference sequence). This CDR3 contains 14 residues. V gave up 5 bases and J gave up 1 base, with 12 bases separating them. CDR3 sequence (DNA): TGTGCCAGTAGTGGCCAGGGTTGGTCCTACGAGCAGTACTTC. It codes for CASSGQGWSYEQYF.

The rearrangement uses TRBV11-3 and TRBJ2-2; possibly TRBD1 for D (6 bases). Trimming left V 5 bases short and J 4 bases short, with 17 bases between. The CDR3 covers 16 residues. The V gene's germline CDR1 is SGHNT and CDR2 YENEEA. DNA for the CDR3: TGTGCCAGCAGCCCTGCTTGGACAGAGGGCACCGGGGAGCTGTTTTTT. This codes for CASSPAWTEGTGELFF. Using reference TRBV11-3 and TRBJ2-2 for the parts outside the CDR3, the full variable domain is EAGVVQSPRYKIIEKKQPVAFWCNPISGHNTLYWYLQNLGQGPELLIRYENEEAVDDSQLPKDRFSAERLKGVDSTLKIQPAELGDSAVYLCASSPAWTEGTGELFFGEGSRLTVL.

This rearrangement joins TRBV7-9 to TRBJ1-1; the D is unclear. The CDR3 totals 13 residues. Per germline, CDR1 SEHNR and CDR2 FQNEAQ (reference sequence). V was cut by 2 bases and J by 1 base, with 5 bases left in between. Written as DNA, the CDR3 is TGTGCCAGCAGCTTACCCTCGAACACTGAAGCTTTCTTT. It codes for CASSLPSNTEAFF.

The chain couples TRBV2 to TRBJ1-1; D is unclear. There are 13 residues in the CDR3. V shed 10 bases and J shed 1 base, with 13 bases lying between them. From germline, CDR1 is SNHLY and CDR2 FYNNEI. The CDR3 is CATRTVSNTEAFF. The CDR3 DNA reads TGTGCCACAAGAACAGTCTCGAACACTGAAGCTTTCTTT.

The V and J genes are TRBV15 and TRBJ2-1, with 9 bases aligning to TRBD2. The V gene's germline CDR1 is LNHNV and CDR2 YYDKDF (reference sequence). With V trimmed by 4 bases and J by 6 bases, 13 bases remained unmatched. The CDR3 is 17 amino acids. This CDR3 is CATSKPSGRTILNEQFF. The DNA of the CDR3 is TGTGCCACCAGCAAACCCAGCGGGAGGACTATCCTCAATGAGCAGTTCTTC.

Points on this clone: Other nucleotide sequences in the sample specify the same CDR3. The chain links TRBV5-1 to TRBJ2-7; no clear D. V dropped 4 bases and J dropped 6 bases, with 11 bases sitting between them. This CDR3 has 12 amino acids. Germline CDR1 SGHRS, CDR2 YFSETQ. As DNA, the CDR3 is TGCGCCAGCAGCCTTGAGTTGGGCGAGCAGTACTTC. This encodes CASSLELGEQYF.

CDR3 sequence (DNA): TGTGCCAGCAGCCCACGGCGAAAGTACGAGCAGTACTTC. This gives the protein CASSPRRKYEQYF. V usage is TRBV14 and J usage is TRBJ2-7; no clear D gene. Germline V gene sequence: CDR1 SGHDN, CDR2 FVKESK. CDR3 length: 13 residues. The ends were cut back, 4 bases at V and 4 bases at J, with 11 bases in the middle.

The chain joins TRBV7-2 to TRBJ2-5; TRBD2 matches at 8 bases. This CDR3 region has 16 residues. J was trimmed by 3 bases and V by 5 bases; bases with no gene match: 11. Germline V gives CDR1 SGHTA, CDR2 FQGNSA. CDR3 sequence: CASSPHPAGVKETQYF. For the CDR3, the DNA is TGTGCCAGCAGCCCCCACCCAGCGGGAGTAAAAGAGACCCAGTACTTC.

The genes are TRBV18 and TRBJ2-2; tentative D call: TRBD1 (5 bases). V was cut by 1 base and J by 1 base, with 10 bases left in between. The CDR3 spans 16 residues. Germline V gives CDR1 KGHSH, CDR2 LQKENI. In DNA, the CDR3 is TGTGCCAGCTCACCACTTTCCAGGGTGAACACCGGGGAGCTGTTTTTT. Residues: CASSPLSRVNTGELFF.